This TCR beta chain was sequenced during a study of cytomegalovirus exposure and HLA in healthy donors. Findings and caveats of the study: An analysis was carried out at a later point. It showed that HLA-associated TCR beta chains were more clonally expanded than equally common non-associated chains. What TCR beta sequences reportedly achieved was accurate prediction of HLA-A and HLA-B alleles in most subjects. The authors later linked a missense DCLRE1C variant to TCR beta V- and J-gene trimming.

Germline values: CDR1 SGHRS, CDR2 YFSETQ. This CDR3 is built from 15 residues. The J segment lost 8 bases and the V segment lost 2 bases, leaving 10 bases of the junction unmatched. A multiplex PCR was run with 60 Vbeta primers and 13 Jbeta primers. Clones were sequenced by immunoSEQ multiplex PCR, and TCRdb holds only the in-frame ones, with some missing. The sample lists a few hundred thousand clones, around 90% occurring once. Every donor was a healthy person donating bone marrow. As to this clone: The antigen is unknown.

The TCR sequence derives from a young woman in good health and CMV-seronegative. This chain connects TRBV5-1 to TRBJ1-2; 9 positions match TRBD1. Sequencing was done on a sample of PBMCs. CDR3 coding DNA: TGCGCCAGCAGCTTAACAGAAACAGGGGGCGGAGGCTACACCTTC. This codes for CASSLTETGGGGYTF.